What follows are 10 T cell receptor beta chains derived from one specimen sequenced in a study of cytomegalovirus exposure and HLA in healthy donors. It was with 60 Vbeta and 13 Jbeta primers that the PCR ran. The repertoire was sequenced with immunoSEQ multiplex PCR; TCRdb's copy has only in-frame clones and lacks some. The repertoire holds 200,000 or so clones, with about 81% as singletons. Sequenced: PBMCs. The receptors derive from a woman aged 40 to 50 in good health and CMV-seronegative.

The chain combines TRBV9 with TRBJ1-4; the D gene is possibly TRBD1 (6 bases). With 7 bases removed from V and 2 bases from J, the gap between germline ends came to 9 bases. The CDR3 contains 13 residues. Germline CDR1 reads SGDLS; CDR2 reads YYNGEE. CDR3 protein: CASGTGTNEKLFF. CDR3 bases: TGTGCCAGCGGTACAGGGACTAATGAAAAACTGTTTTTT.

V is TRBV19 and J is TRBJ2-7; possible D gene TRBD2, 6 bases. The germline V gene has CDR1 LNHDA and CDR2 SQIVND (reference sequence). The CDR3 extends over 13 amino acids. Trimming removed 3 bases from V and 1 base from J, with 7 bases in between. The CDR3 DNA reads TGTGCCAGTAGTATGAGCGGGTCCTACGAGCAGTACTTC. Encoded protein: CASSMSGSYEQYF.

V usage is TRBV4-1 and J usage is TRBJ2-7; no clear D. This CDR3 has 12 amino acids. Germline-derived CDR1 and CDR2 are MGHRA and YSYEKL. V was trimmed by 4 bases and J by 7 bases, leaving 11 bases between them. The CDR3 sequence: CASSPYLGEQYF. The CDR3, as DNA: TGCGCCAGCAGCCCCTACCTCGGGGAGCAGTACTTC.

The chain carries TRBV18 and TRBJ2-5; D unresolved. V lost 3 bases, J lost 2 bases, and 4 bases lay in between. There are 12 residues in the CDR3. The germline V gene has CDR1 KGHSH and CDR2 LQKENI. CDR3 nucleotides: TGTGCCAGCTCACCTTTACAAGAGACCCAGTACTTC. It yields the protein CASSPLQETQYF.

The chain recombines TRBV9 with TRBJ1-1; D ambiguous. This CDR3 is 14 amino acids long. Trimming stripped 2 bases from V and 1 base from J, with 9 bases between. Germline V CDR1 and CDR2: SGDLS, YYNGEE. The chain's CDR3 is CASSVQTTNTEAFF. CDR3 nucleotide sequence: TGTGCCAGCAGCGTTCAAACTACGAACACTGAAGCTTTCTTT. Full variable domain (rest looked up from reference TRBV9 and TRBJ1-1): DSGVTQTPKHLITATGQRVTLRCSPRSGDLSVYWYQQSLDQGLQFLIQYYNGEERAKGNILERFSAQQFPDLHSELNLSSLELGDSALYFCASSVQTTNTEAFFGQGTRLTVV.

The CDR3 nucleotides are TGCAGCCCCGGGGTAGCGGTCGGGGAGCTGTTTTTT. Protein product: CSPGVAVGELFF. The chain couples TRBV29-1 to TRBJ2-2; tentative D call: TRBD2 (6 bases). V was trimmed by 8 bases and J by 7 bases, leaving 14 bases between them. CDR3 length: 12 amino acids. Germline CDR1 and CDR2: SQVTM and ANQGSEA.

The gene calls are TRBV29-1 and TRBJ2-1; 12 bases are a match to TRBD2. The CDR3 is 18 residues long. V shed 4 bases and J 4 bases; nucleotides not matched to a gene: 14. Germline CDR1 and CDR2: SQVTM and ANQGSEA. CDR3 residues: CSVVVGLAGGRGYNEQFF. CDR3 bases: TGCAGCGTTGTAGTCGGGCTAGCGGGAGGGAGGGGTTACAATGAGCAGTTCTTC.

This clone appeared a single time. This chain uses TRBV5-4 with TRBJ2-7; 7 nucleotides agree with TRBD1. Trimming took 0 bases from V and 6 from J; bases not matched to a gene: 12. In germline, CDR1 is SGHNT, CDR2 YYREEE (reference sequence). This CDR3 is 16 amino acids long. The CDR3 spells CASSLVTTGALFEQYF. In nucleotides, the CDR3 is TGTGCCAGCAGCTTGGTGACTACAGGGGCCCTATTCGAGCAGTACTTC.

The chain uses TRBV2 and TRBJ2-3; D gene unclear. Between the trimmed V and J ends, which lost 10 bases and 2 bases, there was a span of 16 bases. Germline assignment: CDR1 SNHLY and CDR2 FYNNEI. The CDR3 contains 14 residues. CDR3 nucleotide sequence: TGTGCCACCCGTGGCTTCGTAAACACAGATACGCAGTATTTT. It yields the protein CATRGFVNTDTQYF.

V and J are TRBV6-4 and TRBJ1-1, with D perhaps matching TRBD1 (5 bases). V was clipped by 4 bases and J by 2 bases, with 8 bases between them. The CDR3 spans 13 residues. Germline CDR1 is MRHNA and CDR2 is SNTAGT. In nucleotides, the CDR3 is TGTGCCAGCAGTGTACAGGAAAACACTGAAGCTTTCTTT. Translated, it gives CASSVQENTEAFF.